This T cell receptor (beta chain) emerged from a study of blood T cell repertoires in COVID-19. Measured with immunoSEQ multiplex PCR; TCRdb has only the in-frame clones, and not every one. This repertoire shows about 220,000 clones, roughly four fifths found once; its top ten account for approximately 4.5%. The CDR3 has 18 amino acids. Input material: peripheral blood. The rearrangement links TRBV21-1 to TRBJ2-5; the table gives TRBD1 as D, unverified against the DNA. TRBV21-1 is a listed pseudogene. The receptor's source is a woman in her 70s with acute or convalescent COVID-19. The CDR3 sequence: CASSRKSLSTGGQETQYF. The CDR3 bases are TGTGCCAGCAGCAGAAAATCCCTGTCGACAGGGGGGCAAGAGACCCAGTACTTC.